This TCR beta chain was retrieved from a study of CD8 T cells in cerebrospinal fluid in Alzheimer's disease. Across the study: Plate-based nested PCR sequencing and droplet-based sequencing measured CSF T cell clonal expansion.

Notes on this clonotype: The antigen is not known.

Profiling of CSF cells used 10X single-cell V(D)J plus 5' expression. TCRdb re-called the 10x single-cell sequencing reads and catalogs CDR3 proteins one per entry, DNA excluded. The sample data list more than 450 distinct CDR3 sequences. Study observations and caveats: Expanded clones of at least 3% were commoner in Alzheimer's patients than healthy subjects.

CDR3 length: 15 amino acids. Germline-derived CDR1 and CDR2 are KGHDR and SFDVKD. A live/dead marker was used to sort live CSF cells for droplet sequencing. The chain employs TRBV24-1 and TRBJ2-1; TCRdb's D gene call, TRBD1, goes unchecked for lack of DNA. Sequencing was done on a sample of cerebrospinal fluid. This receptor was taken from a human donor with Alzheimer's disease. This CDR3 is CATSDGAGGTNEQFF.